What follows are 12 T cell receptor beta chains derived from one specimen sequenced in a study of beta chain features in type 1 diabetes. General study points: Moderate but significant shortening of TCRB CDR3s was recorded in all four CD4+ subsets from Type 1 diabetes patients.

Every isolated RNA sample was fully reverse transcribed, so sequencing captured expressed TCRB transcripts. TCRdb's table, derived via immunoSEQ multiplex PCR, lists solely in-frame clones and lacks some. Altogether 150,000 to 200,000 clones are present, 63% being singletons, with the ten largest covering roughly 0.095%. Their recognized antigens are unknown. The sequencing input was naive CD4+ T cells from blood. Receptors were obtained from a man aged 30 to 45 with type 1 diabetes.

CDR3 loop: CASSLGVRTDTQYF. CDR3 DNA: TGTGCCAGCAGCCTAGGGGTGAGGACAGATACGCAGTATTTT. The chain combines TRBV9 with TRBJ2-3, with D tentatively TRBD1 (5 bases). In germline, CDR1 is SGDLS, CDR2 YYNGEE. CDR3 length: 14 residues. V lost 4 bases to trimming and J lost 3 bases, with 12 bases between them.

This clone was detected only a few times. V and J are TRBV7-2 and TRBJ2-5; TRBD1 might be the D (6 bases). Germline V CDR1 and CDR2: SGHTA, FQGNSA. The V and J ends lost 5 bases and 2 bases respectively, with 18 bases between them. This CDR3 comprises 16 residues. The chain's CDR3 is CASSPSGGFGQETQYF. CDR3 in DNA: TGTGCCAGCAGCCCCTCTGGGGGCTTTGGGCAAGAGACCCAGTACTTC.

The V call is TRBV4-3, the J call TRBJ2-3, with D unresolved. The CDR3 is 15 residues long. Trimming stripped 3 bases from V and 0 bases from J, with 10 bases between. From germline, CDR1 is LGHNA and CDR2 YSLEER. In DNA, the CDR3 is TGCGCCAGCAGCCATGTGGACCGAAGCACAGATACGCAGTATTTT. This gives the protein CASSHVDRSTDTQYF.

The chain uses TRBV4-3 and TRBJ2-7, with TRBD1 matching over 7 bases. This CDR3 region has 15 residues. V lost 4 bases to trimming and J lost 7 bases; unmatched junction nucleotides: 13. Germline lookup yields CDR1 LGHNA and CDR2 YSLEER. The CDR3 here is CASSPVGTDVREQYF. The CDR3 DNA reads TGCGCCAGCAGCCCGGTAGGGACAGATGTGCGGGAGCAGTACTTC.

A few counts support this clone. This chain uses TRBV7-2 with TRBJ2-5; the D gene is possibly TRBD1 (6 bases). The better agreement between TRBJ2-7 and the DNA end casts doubt on the J call. The CDR3 runs to 14 residues. Germline V gene data show CDR1 as SGHTA and CDR2 as FQGNSA. The CDR3 DNA reads as TGTGCCAGCAGCTCAAGAAGACAGGCCTACGAGCAGTACTTC. This gives the protein CASSSRRQAYEQYF.

The J gene is TRBJ2-1, the V gene TRBV10-1; 8 bases are shared with TRBD1. Germline-derived CDR1 and CDR2 are WNHNN and SYGVQD (reference sequence). This CDR3 contains 17 residues. Unmatched junction bases numbered 7, after V lost 3 bases and J lost 0 bases. The CDR3 coding sequence is TGCGCCAGCAGTGACCTTCGGACAGGGAGCTCCTACAATGAGCAGTTCTTC. Protein sequence: CASSDLRTGSSYNEQFF.

The chain recombines TRBV25-1 with TRBJ1-5, with D perhaps matching TRBD1 (5 bases). The CDR3 is 17 residues long. Germline CDR1 is MGHDK and CDR2 is SYGVNS. With 3 bases removed from V and 4 bases from J, the gap between germline ends came to 19 bases. CDR3 sequence (DNA): TGTGCCAGCAGTGATGGGCGGGGGGTTTCGAGGAATCAGCCCCAGCATTTT. It specifies CASSDGRGVSRNQPQHF.

V usage is TRBV29-1 and J usage is TRBJ2-5; 10 nucleotides line up with TRBD2. CDR3 length equals 13 residues. In germline, CDR1 is SQVTM, CDR2 ANQGSEA. The trim removed 7 bases at V and 4 bases at J, leaving 6 bases unmatched. The CDR3 sequence is CSATTSGLETQYF. CDR3 DNA sequence: TGCAGCGCTACGACTAGCGGGCTAGAGACCCAGTACTTC.

This clone has more than one count but fewer than ten. The chain uses TRBV29-1 and TRBJ1-2; 8 bases are a match to TRBD1. The V segment lost 6 bases and the J segment 4 bases; nucleotides outside the gene matches: 4. The germline V gene encodes CDR1 SQVTM and CDR2 ANQGSEA. The length of the CDR3 is 12 residues. The CDR3 DNA follows: TGCAGCGTCGGACAGGGAGCCTATGGCTACACCTTC. It is translated as CSVGQGAYGYTF.

The chain joins TRBV2 to TRBJ2-7; maybe TRBD2 (6 bases). Trimming shortened V by 7 bases and J by 4 bases, and 11 bases separated the two germline ends. This CDR3 is built from 12 residues. CDR1 and CDR2 (germline): SNHLY, FYNNEI. The DNA of the CDR3 is TGTGCCAGCACCGGAGGGGCGTACGAGCAGTACTTC. Translated: CASTGGAYEQYF. The full variable domain, its missing parts supplied by reference TRBV2 and TRBJ2-7, is EPEVTQTPSHQVTQMGQEVILRCVPISNHLYFYWYRQILGQKVEFLVSFYNNEISEKSEIFDDQFSVERPDGSNFTLKIRSTKLEDSAMYFCASTGGAYEQYFGPGTRLTVT.

V gene TRBV7-6 combines with J gene TRBJ1-4, with 9 bases that match TRBD1. The CDR3 covers 15 residues. Germline V gives CDR1 SGHVS, CDR2 FNYEAQ. The V gene end was trimmed by 5 bases and the J gene end by 8 bases; junction bases not matched to a gene: 9. The CDR3 reads CASSPWTGENEKLFF. CDR3 DNA: TGTGCCAGCAGCCCGTGGACAGGGGAAAACGAAAAACTGTTTTTT. Combining the CDR3 with reference TRBV7-6 and TRBJ1-4 gives the whole variable domain GAGVSQSPRYKVTKRGQDVALRCDPISGHVSLYWYRQALGQGPEFLTYFNYEAQQDKSGLPNDRFSAERPEGSISTLTIQRTEQRDSAMYRCASSPWTGENEKLFFGSGTQLSVL.

The chain couples TRBV5-1 to TRBJ2-6, with 7 bases that match TRBD1. Trimming removed 7 bases from V and 0 bases from J; junction bases left unmatched: 7. CDR1 and CDR2 (germline): SGHRS, YFSETQ. The CDR3 consists of 16 residues. The CDR3, as DNA: TGCGCCAGCGACGAACAGGGGAGCTCTGGGGCCAACGTCCTGACTTTC. Translation: CASDEQGSSGANVLTF.